The sequence of this T cell receptor (beta chain) was determined in a study of CD8 T cells in ankylosing spondylitis. Whole-study findings and limits: The study identified a TCR beta motif of several highly homologous variants that appeared characteristic of ankylosing spondylitis blood. Disease-linked clones were reportedly significantly enriched in matched ankylosing spondylitis synovial fluid.

With regard to this clonotype: The antigen is undetermined.

TCRdb independently ran MiXCR on the 5' RACE reads; one entry per CDR3 protein. The data hold a few hundred thousand distinct CDR3 sequences, with around 10% observed a single time. Sequencing input: blood, either unsorted or a sorted T cell fraction (not recorded which). This TCR was recovered from a female donor with ankylosing spondylitis or in good health (not recorded which).

In DNA form, the CDR3 reads TGCAGTGCTAGAGGTACGGGAAGGTCCAATGAGCAGTTCTTC. This encodes CSARGTGRSNEQFF. The chain links TRBV20-1 to TRBJ2-1, with a tentative D call TRBD2 (5 bases). This CDR3 is 14 amino acids long. The V and J ends lost 1 base and 6 bases respectively, with 13 bases between them. Germline V gives CDR1 DFQATT, CDR2 SNEGSKA (reference sequence).